These 7 T cell receptor beta chains came from one sample sequenced in a study of blood T cells in healthy people across ages. It was with a sample-barcoded 5' primer and a J-beta primer mix that a second PCR of roughly 7 to 11 cycles was run. TCRdb redid the calling of the 5' RACE reads with MiXCR, one entry per CDR3 protein. The sample has 600,000 or so distinct CDR3 sequences, about 28% seen once; the top ten hold 15% to 17%. Sequencing input: blood. Every receptor here comes from a woman older than 75 in good health.

This clonotype was detected ten times or more. The chain carries TRBV7-2 and TRBJ1-2; 8 nucleotides line up with TRBD1. This CDR3 spans 17 amino acids. Germline V CDR1 and CDR2: SGHTA, FQGNSA. The trim removed 0 bases at V and 1 base at J, leaving 7 bases unmatched. This CDR3 is CASSLAPGTGLNYGYTF. The CDR3 DNA reads as TGTGCCAGCAGCTTAGCACCCGGGACAGGTCTTAACTATGGCTACACCTTC.

This clonotype was observed many times. The chain has TRBV29-1 and TRBJ2-3; D call uncertain. This CDR3 is built from 13 residues. In germline, CDR1 is SQVTM, CDR2 ANQGSEA. V was pared by 4 bases and J by 4 bases, with 12 bases between. The chain's CDR3 is CSVAGRTPDTQYF. The CDR3 nucleotides are TGCAGCGTTGCGGGCCGTACGCCAGATACGCAGTATTTT.

This clonotype has a count of ten or more. The chain is built from TRBV4-1 and TRBJ2-5, with 10 bases identical to TRBD2. The CDR3 is made up of 17 amino acids. Per germline, CDR1 MGHRA and CDR2 YSYEKL. With V trimmed by 0 bases and J by 5 bases, 9 bases remained unmatched. CDR3 nucleotide sequence: TGCGCCAGCAGCCAAGATCTGAGACTAGCGGGTAGTGAGACCCAGTACTTC. It encodes CASSQDLRLAGSETQYF.

The chain uses TRBV18 and TRBJ1-1, with D hard to call. This CDR3 spans 13 amino acids. V was shortened by 3 bases and J by 11 bases, with 16 bases between the two germline ends. In germline, CDR1 is KGHSH, CDR2 LQKENI. CDR3 residues: CASSPRKEGAAFF. The CDR3, as DNA: TGTGCCAGCTCACCCCGTAAAGAGGGTGCGGCTTTCTTT.

This sequence joins TRBV6-5 and TRBJ2-7; the D gene is possibly TRBD2 (7 bases). The CDR3 runs 16 residues. The V end lost 5 bases, the J end lost 7 bases, and 24 bases lay between the germline ends. In germline, CDR1 is MNHEY, CDR2 SVGAGI. The CDR3 region is CASSPRGAGDYNEQYF. In DNA, the CDR3 is TGTGCCAGCAGTCCGAGGGGGGCAGGGGACTACAATGAGCAGTACTTC.

In its sample, this clonotype was seen many times. The chain has TRBV18 and TRBJ1-2; D is possibly TRBD1 (5 bases). Germline CDR1 and CDR2: KGHSH and LQKENI. The CDR3 is made up of 13 amino acids. Trimming took 3 bases from V and 7 from J, leaving 12 bases between them. The CDR3 protein is CASSPSGTGGYTF. The CDR3 nucleotides are TGTGCCAGCTCACCTTCCGGGACCGGTGGCTACACCTTC.

The gene calls are TRBV20-1 and TRBJ1-1; D call uncertain. The V end lost 0 bases, the J end lost 0 bases, and 11 bases lay between the germline ends. The CDR3 spans 15 residues. Per the germline V gene, CDR1 is DFQATT and CDR2 is SNEGSKA (reference sequence). The CDR3: CSARDLGLMNTEAFF. CDR3 sequence (DNA): TGCAGTGCTAGAGATCTGGGGTTGATGAACACTGAAGCTTTCTTT.